The rows below give T cell receptor beta chains drawn from one sample of a study of cytomegalovirus exposure and HLA in healthy donors. Repertoires were generated with immunoSEQ multiplex PCR, while TCRdb's copy carries only in-frame clones and drops some. Of 150,000 to 200,000 clones listed, more than 80% were seen once; the top ten hold approximately 2.2%. Specimen: PBMCs. These receptors all stem from a male donor in good health and CMV-seronegative. Both conserved end residues are part of each CDR3. A D gene is named only where the DNA matches it firmly. The size of a clone is reported for some rows only, either as once, few or many, or as a class for expanded clones.

J	D	V	size	DNA	CDR3
TRBJ2-1	TRBD2	TRBV5-1	NA	TGCGCCAGCGGACTAGCGGGTGGAAGCTCCTACAATGAGCAGTTCTTC	CASGLAGGSSYNEQFF
TRBJ2-1	TRBD2	TRBV7-9	NA	TGTGCCACGTCGGGACTAGCCCCTTACAATGAGCAGTTCTTC	CATSGLAPYNEQFF
TRBJ2-7	TRBD1	TRBV15	NA	TGTGCCACCAGCAGAGATCCTTTAGGACAGGGGGACGAGCAGTACTTC	CATSRDPLGQGDEQYF
TRBJ1-2	TRBD1	TRBV10-3	NA	TGTGCCATCAGACCCGGGACAGGGGACTATGGCTACACCTTC	CAIRPGTGDYGYTF
TRBJ1-5	NA	TRBV10-1	NA	TGCGCCAGCAGTGAGTCACGCAGGGAAGCGTATAGCAATCAGCCCCAGCATTTT	CASSESRREAYSNQPQHF
TRBJ2-7	NA	TRBV4-1	few	TGCGCCAGCAGCCAAGATGGGCAGTTGAGCTCCTACGAGCAGTACTTC	CASSQDGQLSSYEQYF
TRBJ2-3	TRBD2	TRBV2	NA	TGTGCCAGCACGAGCGGGGGCACAGATACGCAGTATTTT	CASTSGGTDTQYF
TRBJ2-7	NA	TRBV10-3	NA	TGTGCCATCAAGACAGGTACCTACGAGCAGTACTTC	CAIKTGTYEQYF
TRBJ2-7	TRBD1	TRBV5-1	NA	TGCGCCAGCAGCTATGGGACAGGGGTTGACGAGCAGTACTTC	CASSYGTGVDEQYF
TRBJ2-7	NA	TRBV5-1	few	TGCGCCAGCAGCCTGGGACTTTACGAGCAGTACTTC	CASSLGLYEQYF
TRBJ2-5	NA	TRBV30	NA	TGTGCCTGGAGTGTACAAAGGGGCCCTCGGGAGACCCAGTACTTC	CAWSVQRGPRETQYF
TRBJ1-1	TRBD1	TRBV5-5	NA	TGTGCCAGCAGCTTGGCTTGGGACAGGTACAACACTGAAGCTTTCTTT	CASSLAWDRYNTEAFF
TRBJ2-7	NA	TRBV28	NA	TGTGCCAGCAGTTTACTGAGTCGAGAGCAGTACTTC	CASSLLSREQYF
TRBJ1-1	NA	TRBV4-1	NA	TGCGCCAGCAGCCAAGAAGTCGGCAGGTTCACTGAAGCTTTCTTT	CASSQEVGRFTEAFF
TRBJ2-7	NA	TRBV9	NA	TGTGCCAGCAGCGTAGAGGGGGGGGACGAGCAGTACTTC	CASSVEGGDEQYF
TRBJ1-4	TRBD1	TRBV6-1	NA	TGTGCCAGCAGTGGTAGGGGGCGCGCAACTAATGAAAAACTGTTTTTT	CASSGRGRATNEKLFF
TRBJ2-1	TRBD1	TRBV6-5	few	TGTGCCAGCAGTTACGGACAGGGGGCTTACAATGAGCAGTTCTTC	CASSYGQGAYNEQFF
TRBJ2-7	NA	TRBV28	NA	TGTGCCAGCAGTTCAACAGGGTTCGAGCAGTACTTC	CASSSTGFEQYF
TRBJ2-7	TRBD1	TRBV6-6	NA	TGTGCCAGCAGTTCGGGACAGGGTATCTACGAGCAGTACTTC	CASSSGQGIYEQYF
TRBJ2-7	TRBD2	TRBV5-1	NA	TGCGCCAGCAGCTTGGTTACTAGCGGGAGTTACGAGCAGTACTTC	CASSLVTSGSYEQYF
TRBJ2-1	NA	TRBV6-4	NA	TGTGCCAGCAGTCTTTACAATGAGCAGTTCTTC	CASSLYNEQFF
TRBJ1-5	NA	TRBV21-1	NA	TGTGCCAGCAGCAAAGGACAGGGGAGACAGCCCCAGCATTTT	CASSKGQGRQPQHF
TRBJ2-5	TRBD2	TRBV11-2	NA	TGTGCCAGCAGCTTCTTAGGTGGACTAGGACCGGAGACCCAGTACTTC	CASSFLGGLGPETQYF
TRBJ1-6	TRBD1	TRBV13	NA	TGTGCCAGCAGCCCCGAGCCGGGACAGGGACCCTTAGGGGGGACTTCACCCCTCCACTTT	CASSPEPGQGPLGGTSPLHF
TRBJ2-7	TRBD2	TRBV7-3	NA	TGTGCCAGCAGCTTATCTAGCGGGGCTACCTACGAGCAGTACTTC	CASSLSSGATYEQYF
TRBJ2-3	TRBD2	TRBV6-5	few	TGTGCCAGCAGTCAACTGGCGGGAGACCCAGATACGCAGTATTTT	CASSQLAGDPDTQYF
TRBJ1-3	NA	TRBV19	NA	TGTGCCAGCCAATACAGCGGGGAACCTGGAAACACCATATATTTT	CASQYSGEPGNTIYF
TRBJ1-6	NA	TRBV28	NA	TGTGCCAGCGGTTTGACAGGAGATAATTCACCCCTCCACTTT	CASGLTGDNSPLHF
TRBJ2-1	NA	TRBV19	once	TGTGCCAGTAGTCCGGCCCGCGGACTAATCGGCGAGCAGTTCTTC	CASSPARGLIGEQFF
TRBJ2-5	TRBD2	TRBV5-4	NA	TGTGCCAGCAGCTTTGCGGGGGGGCGGGAGACCCAGTACTTC	CASSFAGGRETQYF
TRBJ1-6	NA	TRBV4-1	NA	TGCGCCAGCAGCCAAGAACCCCCAGGGGCGTCTTCACCCCTCCACTTT	CASSQEPPGASSPLHF
TRBJ1-2	NA	TRBV6-1	NA	TGTGCCAGCAGTGTAAGGGCAGGGTCGTCCAACACCTTC	CASSVRAGSSNTF
TRBJ2-1	TRBD2	TRBV5-6	NA	TGTGCCAGCAGCTTGGCGGGGGGGCCTCGGAATGAGCAGTTCTTC	CASSLAGGPRNEQFF
TRBJ1-5	NA	TRBV5-8	NA	TGTGCCAGCAGCCTACGACAGGATCAGCCCCAGCATTTT	CASSLRQDQPQHF
TRBJ2-3	NA	TRBV29-1	NA	TGCAGCGTTGAAGACGGGTTCGGGACTCCTAGCACAGATACGCAGTATTTT	CSVEDGFGTPSTDTQYF
TRBJ2-5	TRBD2	TRBV6-6	NA	TGTGCCAGCAGTTTAGTCGGGGGGGAGACCCAGTACTTC	CASSLVGGETQYF
TRBJ1-4	TRBD1	TRBV7-9	once	TGTGCCAGCAGCTTCTCTCGGGACAGGGTGGGGTCTAATGAAAAACTGTTTTTT	CASSFSRDRVGSNEKLFF
TRBJ2-3	NA	TRBV7-7	NA	TGTGCTAGCAGCTTAGGGACGGGGGATACGCAGTATTTT	CASSLGTGDTQYF
TRBJ2-2	TRBD1	TRBV6-1	NA	TGTGCCACCATGGACAGGGGGGGGACCGGGGAGCTGTTTTTT	CATMDRGGTGELFF
TRBJ2-7	TRBD1	TRBV7-9	few	TGTGCCAGCAGCTTAGAGGTCTGGGGGGCAGGGGGCCGGTACGAGCAGTACTTC	CASSLEVWGAGGRYEQYF
TRBJ2-1	TRBD2	TRBV19	NA	TGTGCCAGTAGTTCGACCTCCGGGACTAGTCTGAATGAGCAGTTCTTC	CASSSTSGTSLNEQFF
TRBJ2-7	TRBD1	TRBV4-1	NA	TGCGCCAGCAGCCGACCGGGACAGGGGGACCACGAGCAGTACTTC	CASSRPGQGDHEQYF
TRBJ2-7	TRBD2	TRBV7-2	NA	TGTGCCAGCAGCTTAGCGACTAGCGGGAGGACCCTCTCCTACGAGCAGTACTTC	CASSLATSGRTLSYEQYF
TRBJ1-2	NA	TRBV4-1	NA	TGCGCCAGCAGCCTTACTGGGGGCGGCTATGGCTACCCCTTC	CASSLTGGGYGYPF
TRBJ2-1	TRBD2	TRBV7-8	NA	TGTGCCAGCAGCATTAGTAGACTAGCGGTCGGTAATGAGCAGTTCTTC	CASSISRLAVGNEQFF
TRBJ1-5	TRBD1	TRBV28	NA	TGTGCCAGCAGGTACCACAGGGGAAGTAGCAATCAGCCCCAGCATTTT	CASRYHRGSSNQPQHF
TRBJ2-5	TRBD2	TRBV5-4	NA	TGTGCCAGCAGCCCGGGGTGGACTAGCGGGGGAACAGAGACCCAGTACTTC	CASSPGWTSGGTETQYF
TRBJ2-1	TRBD2	TRBV14	NA	TGTGCCAGCAGCCAAGACGGGATTCTAGCGGGGGGATCCTACAATGAGCAGTTCTTC	CASSQDGILAGGSYNEQFF